This T cell receptor beta chain originates from a study of T cell repertoires in cytomegalovirus infection. Looked up from germline, CDR1 is SGHVS and CDR2 is FNYEAQ. CDR3 size: 20 residues. J lost 5 bases, V lost 5 bases, and 24 bases had no gene match. A word on this clonotype: In this CDR3 the conserved last residue, phenylalanine or tryptophan, is missing, so a read error is likely.

TCRdb fed the reads into MiXCR, producing one record per CDR3 protein. The sample includes under 850,000 distinct CDR3 sequences, roughly 36% seen only once; the top ten take 2.5% to 3%. The chain is built from TRBV7-6 and TRBJ1-2, with 9 bases lining up with TRBD1. The receptor was derived from a human donor in good health (CMV status not recorded). Some clones in this sample may be carry-over from other donors' samples. Sequences were obtained from PBMCs. CDR3 protein: CASSVMSTDRGRGLEYGYTL. The DNA for the CDR3 is TGTGCCAGCAGCGTTATGTCGACCGACAGGGGGAGAGGGTTGGAATATGGCTACACCTTA.